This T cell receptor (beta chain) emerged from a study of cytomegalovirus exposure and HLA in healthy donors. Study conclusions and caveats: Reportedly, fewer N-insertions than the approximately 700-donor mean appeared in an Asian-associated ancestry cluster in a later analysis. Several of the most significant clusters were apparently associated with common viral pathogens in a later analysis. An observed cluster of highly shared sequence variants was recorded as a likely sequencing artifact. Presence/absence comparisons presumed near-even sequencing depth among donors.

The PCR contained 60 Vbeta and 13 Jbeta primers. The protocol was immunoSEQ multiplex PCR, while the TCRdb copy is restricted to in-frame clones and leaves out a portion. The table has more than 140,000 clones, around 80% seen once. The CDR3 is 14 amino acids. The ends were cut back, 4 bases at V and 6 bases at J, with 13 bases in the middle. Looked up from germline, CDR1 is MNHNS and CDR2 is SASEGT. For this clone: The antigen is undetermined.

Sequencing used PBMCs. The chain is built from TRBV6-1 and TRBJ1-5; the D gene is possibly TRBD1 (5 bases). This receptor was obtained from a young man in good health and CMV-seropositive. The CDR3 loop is CASSAGRGGQPQHF. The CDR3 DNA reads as TGTGCCAGCAGTGCCGGAAGGGGCGGTCAGCCCCAGCATTTT.